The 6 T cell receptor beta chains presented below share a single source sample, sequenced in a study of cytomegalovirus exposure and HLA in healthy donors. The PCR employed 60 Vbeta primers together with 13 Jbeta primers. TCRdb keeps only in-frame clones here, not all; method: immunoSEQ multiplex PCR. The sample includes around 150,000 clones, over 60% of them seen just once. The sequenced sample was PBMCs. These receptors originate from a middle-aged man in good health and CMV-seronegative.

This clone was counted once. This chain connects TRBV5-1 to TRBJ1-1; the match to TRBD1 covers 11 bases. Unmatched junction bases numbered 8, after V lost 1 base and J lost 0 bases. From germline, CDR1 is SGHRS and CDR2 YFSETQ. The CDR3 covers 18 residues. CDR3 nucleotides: TGCGCCAGCAGCTTGAGGACAGGGGGCATATCGGTGAACACTGAAGCTTTCTTT. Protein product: CASSLRTGGISVNTEAFF.

The CDR3 sequence is CASTRGGVYSNQPQHF. The CDR3, as DNA: TGTGCCAGCACCCGGGGGGGGGTTTATAGCAATCAGCCCCAGCATTTT. The chain is built from TRBV28 and TRBJ1-5, with a weak D call TRBD1 (5 bases). The CDR3 length is 16 residues. From germline, CDR1 is MDHEN and CDR2 SYDVKM. Trimming took 7 bases from V and 0 from J, leaving 16 bases between them.

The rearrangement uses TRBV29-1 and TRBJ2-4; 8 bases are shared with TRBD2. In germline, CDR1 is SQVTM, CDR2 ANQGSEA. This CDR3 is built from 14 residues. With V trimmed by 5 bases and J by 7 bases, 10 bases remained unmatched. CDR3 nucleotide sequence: TGCAGCGTTCGGAGAGCGGGAGTTGTCAACATTCAGTACTTC. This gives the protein CSVRRAGVVNIQYF.

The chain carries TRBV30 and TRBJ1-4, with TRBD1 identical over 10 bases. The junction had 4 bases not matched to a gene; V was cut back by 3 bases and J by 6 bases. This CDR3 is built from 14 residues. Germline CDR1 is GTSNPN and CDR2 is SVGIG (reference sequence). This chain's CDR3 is CAWSTGTGDEKLFF. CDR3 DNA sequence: TGTGCCTGGAGCACCGGGACAGGGGATGAAAAACTGTTTTTT.

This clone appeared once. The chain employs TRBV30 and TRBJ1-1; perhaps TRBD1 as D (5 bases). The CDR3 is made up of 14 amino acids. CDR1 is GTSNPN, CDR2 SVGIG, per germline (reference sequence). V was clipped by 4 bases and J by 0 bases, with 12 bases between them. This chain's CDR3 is CAWIFDSMNTEAFF. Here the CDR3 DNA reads TGTGCCTGGATATTTGACAGCATGAACACTGAAGCTTTCTTT.

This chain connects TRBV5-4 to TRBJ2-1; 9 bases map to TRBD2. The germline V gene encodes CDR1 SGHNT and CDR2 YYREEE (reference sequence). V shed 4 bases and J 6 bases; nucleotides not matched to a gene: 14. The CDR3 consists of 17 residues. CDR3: CASSPGTSRNRANEQFF. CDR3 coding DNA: TGTGCCAGCAGCCCTGGGACTAGCAGAAACCGGGCCAATGAGCAGTTCTTC.